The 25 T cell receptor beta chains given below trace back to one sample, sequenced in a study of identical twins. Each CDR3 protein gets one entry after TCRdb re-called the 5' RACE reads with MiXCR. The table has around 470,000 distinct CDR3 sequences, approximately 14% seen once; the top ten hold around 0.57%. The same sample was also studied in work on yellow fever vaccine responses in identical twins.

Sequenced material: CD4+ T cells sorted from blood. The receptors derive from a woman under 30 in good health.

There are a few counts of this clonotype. The CDR3 sequence is CASSQRGRGSYEQYF. CDR3 nucleotide sequence: TGTGCCAGCAGCCAACGGGGACGGGGCTCCTACGAGCAGTACTTC. The chain joins TRBV3-1 to TRBJ2-7; perhaps D is TRBD1 or TRBD2 (5 bases each). V lost 2 bases and J 0 bases, leaving 11 bases between the germline ends. The CDR3 runs 15 residues. The germline gives CDR1 LGHDT, CDR2 YNNKEL (reference sequence).

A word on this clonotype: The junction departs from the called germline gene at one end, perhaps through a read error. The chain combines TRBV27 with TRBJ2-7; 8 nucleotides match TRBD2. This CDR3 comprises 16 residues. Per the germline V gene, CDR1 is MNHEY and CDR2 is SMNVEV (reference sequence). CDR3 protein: CASSLSPRGASYEQYF. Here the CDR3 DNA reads TGTGCCAGCAGTCTATCTCCGCGGGGGGCCTCCTACGAGCAGTACTTC.

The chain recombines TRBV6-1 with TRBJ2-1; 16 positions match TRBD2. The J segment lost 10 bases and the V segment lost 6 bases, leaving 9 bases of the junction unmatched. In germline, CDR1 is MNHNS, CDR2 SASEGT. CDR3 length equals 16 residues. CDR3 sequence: CASSIGTSGREREQFF. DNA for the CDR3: TGTGCCAGCAGCATTGGGACTAGCGGGAGGGAGAGGGAGCAGTTCTTC.

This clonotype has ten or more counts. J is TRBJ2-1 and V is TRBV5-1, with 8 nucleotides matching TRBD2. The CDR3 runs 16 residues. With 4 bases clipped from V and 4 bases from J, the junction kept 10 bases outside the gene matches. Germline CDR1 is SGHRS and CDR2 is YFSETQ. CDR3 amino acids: CASSKDGGRTYNEQFF. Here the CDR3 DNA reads TGCGCCAGCAGCAAGGACGGCGGGAGGACTTACAATGAGCAGTTCTTC.

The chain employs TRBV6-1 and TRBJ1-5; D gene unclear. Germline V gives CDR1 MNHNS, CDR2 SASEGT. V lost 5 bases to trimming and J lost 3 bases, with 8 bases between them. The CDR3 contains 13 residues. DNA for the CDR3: TGTGCCAGCAGTCCGACCGTCAATCAGCCCCAGCATTTT. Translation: CASSPTVNQPQHF.

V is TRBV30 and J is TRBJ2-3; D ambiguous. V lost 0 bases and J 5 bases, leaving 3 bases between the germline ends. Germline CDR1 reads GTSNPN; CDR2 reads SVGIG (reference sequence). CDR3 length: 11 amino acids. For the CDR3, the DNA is TGTGCCTGGAGTGTAAAAGATACGCAGTATTTT. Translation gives CAWSVKDTQYF.

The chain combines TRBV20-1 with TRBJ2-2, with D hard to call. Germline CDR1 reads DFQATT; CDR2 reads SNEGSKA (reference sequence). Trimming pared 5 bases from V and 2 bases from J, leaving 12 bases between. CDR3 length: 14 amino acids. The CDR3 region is CSAAGQINTGELFF. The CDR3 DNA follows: TGCAGTGCTGCCGGGCAAATAAACACCGGGGAGCTGTTTTTT.

This CDR3 reads CASIGDRTTDTQYF. The CDR3 DNA sequence: TGTGCCAGCATAGGAGACAGAACAACAGATACGCAGTATTTT. The chain links TRBV2 to TRBJ2-3; the D gene is possibly TRBD1 (5 bases). V was trimmed by 7 bases and J by 3 bases, leaving 14 bases between them. Per the germline V gene, CDR1 is SNHLY and CDR2 is FYNNEI. The CDR3 contains 14 residues. The complete variable domain, with remaining parts taken from reference TRBV2 and TRBJ2-3, reads EPEVTQTPSHQVTQMGQEVILRCVPISNHLYFYWYRQILGQKVEFLVSFYNNEISEKSEIFDDQFSVERPDGSNFTLKIRSTKLEDSAMYFCASIGDRTTDTQYFGPGTRLTVL.

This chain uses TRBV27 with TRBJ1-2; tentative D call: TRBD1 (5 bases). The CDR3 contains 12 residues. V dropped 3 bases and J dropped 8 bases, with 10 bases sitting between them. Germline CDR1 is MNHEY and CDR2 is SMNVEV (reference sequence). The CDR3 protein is CASSFRGGGYTF. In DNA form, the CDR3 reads TGTGCCAGCAGTTTTAGGGGAGGAGGCTACACCTTC.

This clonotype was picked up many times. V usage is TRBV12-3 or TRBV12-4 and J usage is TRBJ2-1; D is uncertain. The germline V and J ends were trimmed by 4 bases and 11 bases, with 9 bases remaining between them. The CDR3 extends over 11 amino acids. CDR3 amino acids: CASSWAGKQFF. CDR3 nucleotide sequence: TGTGCCAGCAGTTGGGCTGGAAAGCAGTTCTTC.

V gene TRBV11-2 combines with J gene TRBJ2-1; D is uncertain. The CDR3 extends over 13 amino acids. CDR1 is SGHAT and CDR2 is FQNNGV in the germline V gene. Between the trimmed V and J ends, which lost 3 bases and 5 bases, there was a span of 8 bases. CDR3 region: CASSFSQNNEQFF. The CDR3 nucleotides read TGTGCCAGCAGCTTTTCTCAAAACAATGAGCAGTTCTTC.

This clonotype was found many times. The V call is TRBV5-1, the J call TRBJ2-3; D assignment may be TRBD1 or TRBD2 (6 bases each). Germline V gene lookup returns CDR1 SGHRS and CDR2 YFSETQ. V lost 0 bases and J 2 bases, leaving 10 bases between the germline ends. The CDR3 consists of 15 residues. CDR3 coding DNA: TGCGCCAGCAGCTTGGCGGGGGCCCACACAGATACGCAGTATTTT. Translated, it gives CASSLAGAHTDTQYF. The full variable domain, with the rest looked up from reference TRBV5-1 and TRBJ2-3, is KAGVTQTPRYLIKTRGQQVTLSCSPISGHRSVSWYQQTPGQGLQFLFEYFSETQRNKGNFPGRFSGRQFSNSRSEMNVSTLELGDSALYLCASSLAGAHTDTQYFGPGTRLTVL.

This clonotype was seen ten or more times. CDR3 sequence (DNA): TGTGCCAGCAGCCAAGGGACAGTCGAGCAGTACTTC. Its protein product is CASSQGTVEQYF. The V and J genes are TRBV4-2 and TRBJ2-7; maybe TRBD1 (6 bases). Deletions cut 1 base from V and 6 bases from J, with 7 bases between. CDR3 size: 12 residues. The germline V gene encodes CDR1 LGHNA and CDR2 YNFKEQ.

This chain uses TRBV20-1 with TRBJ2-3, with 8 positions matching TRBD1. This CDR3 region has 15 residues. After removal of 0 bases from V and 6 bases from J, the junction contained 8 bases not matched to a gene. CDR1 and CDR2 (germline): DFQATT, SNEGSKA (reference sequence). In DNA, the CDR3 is TGCAGTGCTAGAGACCCGACAGGGGTGCTGGATACGCAGTATTTT. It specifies CSARDPTGVLDTQYF.

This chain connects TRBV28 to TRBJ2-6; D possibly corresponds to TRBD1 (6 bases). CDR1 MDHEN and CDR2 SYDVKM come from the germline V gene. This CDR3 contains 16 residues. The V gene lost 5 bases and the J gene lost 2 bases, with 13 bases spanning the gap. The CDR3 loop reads CASSPYRVAGANVLTF. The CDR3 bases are TGTGCCAGCAGTCCCTACAGGGTTGCTGGGGCCAACGTCCTGACTTTC.

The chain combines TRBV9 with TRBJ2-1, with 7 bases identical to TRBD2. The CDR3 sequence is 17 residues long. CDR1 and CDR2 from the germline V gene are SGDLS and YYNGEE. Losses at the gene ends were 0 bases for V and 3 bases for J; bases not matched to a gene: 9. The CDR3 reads CASSVDVAGALYNEQFF. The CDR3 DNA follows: TGTGCCAGCAGCGTAGACGTGGCGGGAGCTCTCTACAATGAGCAGTTCTTC.

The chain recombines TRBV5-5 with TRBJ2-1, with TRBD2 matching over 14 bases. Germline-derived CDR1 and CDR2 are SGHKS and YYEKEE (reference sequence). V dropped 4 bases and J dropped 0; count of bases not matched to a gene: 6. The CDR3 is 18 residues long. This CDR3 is CASSTQGTSGSSYNEQFF. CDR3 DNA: TGTGCCAGCAGCACCCAGGGGACTAGCGGGAGCTCCTACAATGAGCAGTTCTTC.

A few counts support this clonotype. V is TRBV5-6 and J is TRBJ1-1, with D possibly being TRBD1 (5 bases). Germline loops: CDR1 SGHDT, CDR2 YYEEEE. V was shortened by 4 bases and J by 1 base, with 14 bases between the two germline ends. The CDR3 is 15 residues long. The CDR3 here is CASSLRTPENTEAFF. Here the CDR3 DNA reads TGTGCCAGCAGCCTTAGGACACCTGAGAACACTGAAGCTTTCTTT. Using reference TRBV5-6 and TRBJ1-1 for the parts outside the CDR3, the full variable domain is DAGVTQSPTHLIKTRGQQVTLRCSPKSGHDTVSWYQQALGQGPQFIFQYYEEEERQRGNFPDRFSGHQFPNYSSELNVNALLLGDSALYLCASSLRTPENTEAFFGQGTRLTVV.

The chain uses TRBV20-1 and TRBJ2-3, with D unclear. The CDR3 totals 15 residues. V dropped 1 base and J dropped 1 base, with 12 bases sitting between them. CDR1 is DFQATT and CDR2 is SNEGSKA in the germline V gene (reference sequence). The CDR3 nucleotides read TGCAGTGCTAGAGTAAAACGCGGCCGCACAGATACGCAGTATTTT. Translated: CSARVKRGRTDTQYF.

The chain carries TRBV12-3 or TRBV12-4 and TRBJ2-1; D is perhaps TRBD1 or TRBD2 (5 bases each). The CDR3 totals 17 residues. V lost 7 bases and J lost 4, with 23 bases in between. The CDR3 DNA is TGTGCCAGCACCCTAGAGGTGGGGGAGCGGATGTACAATGAGCAGTTCTTC. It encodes CASTLEVGERMYNEQFF.

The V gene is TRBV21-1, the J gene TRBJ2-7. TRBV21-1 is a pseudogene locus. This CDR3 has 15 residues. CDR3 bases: TGTGCCAGCAGCAGCGGATCTTATAACTCATACGAGCAGTACTTC. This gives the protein CASSSGSYNSYEQYF.

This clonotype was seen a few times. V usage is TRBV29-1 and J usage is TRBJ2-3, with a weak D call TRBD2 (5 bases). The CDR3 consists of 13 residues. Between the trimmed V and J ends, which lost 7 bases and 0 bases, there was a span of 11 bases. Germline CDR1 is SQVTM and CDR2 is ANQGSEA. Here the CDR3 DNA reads TGCAGCGGCATAAGAGGGAGCACAGATACGCAGTATTTT. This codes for CSGIRGSTDTQYF.

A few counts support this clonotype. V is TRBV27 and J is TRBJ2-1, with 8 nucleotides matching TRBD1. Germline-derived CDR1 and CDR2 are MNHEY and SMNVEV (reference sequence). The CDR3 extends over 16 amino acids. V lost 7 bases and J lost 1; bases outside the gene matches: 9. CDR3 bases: TGTGCCAGCAAACCTACGACAGGGGTTTCCTACAATGAGCAGTTCTTC. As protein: CASKPTTGVSYNEQFF.

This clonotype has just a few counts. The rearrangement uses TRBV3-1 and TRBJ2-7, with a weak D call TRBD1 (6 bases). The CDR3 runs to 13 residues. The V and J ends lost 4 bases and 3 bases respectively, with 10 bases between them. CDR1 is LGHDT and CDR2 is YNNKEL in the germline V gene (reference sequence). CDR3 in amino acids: CASSRTGIYEQYF. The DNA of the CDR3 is TGTGCCAGCAGCCGTACAGGGATCTACGAGCAGTACTTC.

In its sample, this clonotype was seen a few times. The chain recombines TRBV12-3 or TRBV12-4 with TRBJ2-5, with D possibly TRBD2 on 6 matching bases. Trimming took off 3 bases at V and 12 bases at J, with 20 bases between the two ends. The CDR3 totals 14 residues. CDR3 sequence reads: CASSFGGNQETEYF. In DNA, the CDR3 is TGTGCCAGCAGTTTTGGGGGGAACCAAGAGACTGAGTACTTC.